This T cell receptor beta chain was obtained from a study of blood T cell repertoires in COVID-19. Measured with immunoSEQ multiplex PCR; TCRdb has only the in-frame clones, and not every one. The data show roughly 220,000 clones, roughly 85% seen once. Trimming pared 6 bases from V and 8 bases from J, leaving 28 bases between. The CDR3 has 18 residues. Germline lookup yields CDR1 MNHEY and CDR2 SMNVEV (reference sequence). This clone was counted only a few times. This TCR was recovered from a young man who had recovered from COVID-19. The sequenced material came from peripheral blood. The chain has TRBV27 and TRBJ1-4, with D unclear. CDR3 sequence: CASRPLGSGSGVYEKLFF. CDR3 DNA sequence: TGTGCCAGCAGACCCTTGGGCAGCGGGAGTGGTGTATACGAAAAACTGTTTTTT.